The next 26 T cell receptor beta chains were all read from a single sample in a study of CD8 T cells in Susac syndrome. cDNA came from about 0.5 to 1 ug RNA primed by random hexamers. TCRdb analysed the immunoSEQ multiplex PCR reads with MiXCR anew, one entry per CDR3 protein. Among approximately 200,000 distinct CDR3 sequences, just under 95% were seen once, and the ten largest hold 0.07% to 0.095%. Sequencing used CD4+ T cells from PBMCs. These receptors were taken from a human donor with multiple sclerosis.

This chain uses TRBV27 with TRBJ2-3; perhaps TRBD2 as D (6 bases). CDR3 length: 14 amino acids. The germline gives CDR1 MNHEY, CDR2 SMNVEV (reference sequence). Trimming pared 4 bases from V and 5 bases from J, leaving 13 bases between. This CDR3 is CASSSTWRGDTQYF. As DNA, the CDR3 is TGTGCCAGCAGTTCTACTTGGCGGGGAGATACGCAGTATTTT.

This chain connects TRBV7-2 to TRBJ2-5; maybe TRBD2 (5 bases). Per the germline V gene, CDR1 is SGHTA and CDR2 is FQGNSA. Trimming shortened V by 2 bases and J by 5 bases, and 12 bases separated the two germline ends. This CDR3 is 14 amino acids long. CDR3 sequence (DNA): TGTGCCAGCAGCTTAATCACCGGGGTTGAGACCCAGTACTTC. Amino acids: CASSLITGVETQYF.

The gene calls are TRBV11-2 and TRBJ2-1; 8 nucleotides agree with TRBD2. From germline, CDR1 is SGHAT and CDR2 FQNNGV. This CDR3 region has 15 residues. Unmatched junction bases numbered 6, after V lost 8 bases and J lost 0 bases. CDR3 sequence (DNA): TGTGCCAGCGTAGAGAGCGGGGGCTCCTACAATGAGCAGTTCTTC. This translates into CASVESGGSYNEQFF. Full variable domain (outside the CDR3, taken from reference TRBV11-2 and TRBJ2-1): EAGVAQSPRYKIIEKRQSVAFWCNPISGHATLYWYQQILGQGPKLLIQFQNNGVVDDSQLPKDRFSAERLKGVDSTLKIQPAKLEDSAVYLCASVESGGSYNEQFFGPGTRLTVL.

The CDR3 region has the DNA TGTGCCAGCAGCGTCCGTCAGGGCTCCTACAATGAGCAGTTCTTC. Its translation is CASSVRQGSYNEQFF. The rearrangement joins TRBV12-3 or TRBV12-4 to TRBJ2-1; D might be TRBD1 (5 bases). V was cut by 6 bases and J by 0 bases, with 12 bases left in between. The CDR3 covers 15 residues.

V is TRBV29-1 and J is TRBJ2-1, with D unresolved. In germline, CDR1 is SQVTM, CDR2 ANQGSEA. The CDR3 extends over 11 amino acids. Trimming took 4 bases from V and 8 from J, leaving 9 bases between them. The CDR3 bases are TGCAGCGTTGGATTCTCTGATGAGCAGTTCTTC. This translates into CSVGFSDEQFF.

The rearrangement uses TRBV7-2 and TRBJ1-2; 8 bases are a match to TRBD1. CDR3 length equals 12 residues. V lost 4 bases to trimming and J lost 7 bases; unmatched junction nucleotides: 2. CDR1 and CDR2 (germline): SGHTA, FQGNSA. The CDR3 coding sequence is TGTGCCAGCAGCTCCACAGGGGGTGGCTACACCTTC. This sequence encodes CASSSTGGGYTF.

This chain joins TRBV24-1 and TRBJ2-1; TRBD1 agrees at 7 bases. Germline assignment: CDR1 KGHDR and CDR2 SFDVKD. The CDR3 has 15 residues. V dropped 7 bases and J dropped 3; count of bases not matched to a gene: 8. As DNA, the CDR3 is TGTGCCACCAGCAAGGGACAGAAAGACTACAATGAGCAGTTCTTC. Protein: CATSKGQKDYNEQFF.

V gene TRBV18 combines with J gene TRBJ1-2, with 10 bases identical to TRBD1. The germline V gene has CDR1 KGHSH and CDR2 LQKENI. J lost 2 bases, V lost 5 bases, and 5 bases had no gene match. The CDR3 is made up of 15 amino acids. The CDR3: CASSTTGGGNYGYTF. CDR3 DNA sequence: TGTGCCAGCTCAACGACAGGGGGCGGGAACTATGGCTACACCTTC.

This clonotype has only one observation. The V gene is TRBV7-2, the J gene TRBJ2-3; 9 bases align to TRBD2. The V gene's germline CDR1 is SGHTA and CDR2 FQGNSA. V shed 4 bases and J 3 bases; nucleotides not matched to a gene: 5. This CDR3 is 15 amino acids long. CDR3 in amino acids: CASSSQLAGTDTQYF. The CDR3 DNA reads as TGTGCCAGCAGCTCCCAACTAGCGGGTACAGATACGCAGTATTTT.

The chain combines TRBV29-1 with TRBJ1-3, with 7 bases aligning to TRBD1. The CDR3 sequence is 15 residues long. V lost 5 bases, J lost 0 bases, and 7 bases stayed unmatched. CDR1 and CDR2 from the germline V gene are SQVTM and ANQGSEA. This CDR3 is CSVTRQGGSGNTIYF. CDR3 coding DNA: TGCAGCGTTACAAGACAGGGCGGCTCTGGAAACACCATATATTTT.

The V gene is TRBV5-4, the J gene TRBJ2-1, with 12 bases aligning to TRBD2. With 0 bases clipped from V and 8 bases from J, the junction kept 9 bases outside the gene matches. Germline-derived CDR1 and CDR2 are SGHNT and YYREEE (reference sequence). The CDR3 has 17 residues. CDR3 in DNA: TGTGCCAGCAGCTTGGTAGGACTAGCGGGGCGTTATCATGAGCAGTTCTTC. This codes for CASSLVGLAGRYHEQFF.

V usage is TRBV6-6 and J usage is TRBJ2-3; weak D call: TRBD2 (5 bases). Per the germline V gene, CDR1 is MNHNY and CDR2 is SVGAGI (reference sequence). The CDR3 runs 12 residues. The germline V and J ends were trimmed by 5 bases and 9 bases, with 12 bases remaining between them. The CDR3 region is CASSASPGTQYF. The CDR3 DNA reads TGTGCCAGCAGTGCCTCCCCGGGAACGCAGTATTTT.

This clonotype showed up just once. V is TRBV27 and J is TRBJ1-2; TRBD1 agrees at 9 bases. Per the germline V gene, CDR1 is MNHEY and CDR2 is SMNVEV (reference sequence). The V gene end was trimmed by 6 bases and the J gene end by 7 bases; junction bases not matched to a gene: 6. This CDR3 contains 13 residues. The CDR3 nucleotides read TGTGCCAGCAGCACACAGGGGGCTGCTGGCTACACCTTC. Its translation: CASSTQGAAGYTF.

This chain links TRBV25-1 with TRBJ2-7, with D possibly being TRBD1 (6 bases). V lost 2 bases and J lost 5, with 10 bases in between. The CDR3 length is 13 residues. Germline CDR1 reads MGHDK; CDR2 reads SYGVNS. For the CDR3, the DNA is TGTGCCAGCAGTGAACAGGGGTTCCACGAGCAGTACTTC. It translates to CASSEQGFHEQYF.

J is TRBJ2-7 and V is TRBV29-1; possible D gene TRBD2, 6 bases. The CDR3 totals 15 residues. The germline V gene has CDR1 SQVTM and CDR2 ANQGSEA. V was cut by 6 bases and J by 6 bases, with 24 bases left in between. CDR3 in DNA: TGCAGCGTCACCAGACGGGGGACGTGGTCTAGCGAGCAGTACTTC. Encoded protein: CSVTRRGTWSSEQYF.

The chain recombines TRBV30 with TRBJ2-7; perhaps TRBD1 as D (6 bases). V lost 3 bases and J lost 5, with 17 bases in between. The length of the CDR3 is 14 residues. CDR1 is GTSNPN, CDR2 SVGIG, per germline (reference sequence). CDR3 residues: CAWSQDRRFHEQYF. In DNA form, the CDR3 reads TGTGCCTGGAGCCAAGACAGGAGGTTCCACGAGCAGTACTTC.

J is TRBJ2-1 and V is TRBV30; 9 bases align to TRBD1. The CDR3 is made up of 15 amino acids. Trimming at V came to 2 bases and at J to 5 bases, leaving 7 bases not matched to a gene. Germline V gene data show CDR1 as GTSNPN and CDR2 as SVGIG (reference sequence). The CDR3 is CAWSHLGQGNNEQFF. CDR3 in DNA: TGTGCCTGGAGTCACCTGGGACAGGGTAACAATGAGCAGTTCTTC.

The V call is TRBV28, the J call TRBJ1-2, with TRBD1 as a possible D gene (5 bases). Germline loops: CDR1 MDHEN, CDR2 SYDVKM. CDR3 size: 12 residues. V was shortened by 4 bases and J by 8 bases, with 11 bases between the two germline ends. CDR3: CASSSTEGGYTF. CDR3 bases: TGTGCCAGCAGTTCGACAGAGGGGGGCTACACCTTC.

The chain employs TRBV11-1 and TRBJ2-7; D gene ambiguous. This CDR3 comprises 13 residues. Trimming left V 5 bases short and J 3 bases short, with 11 bases between. Germline V gene data show CDR1 as SGHAT and CDR2 as FQDESV (reference sequence). CDR3 in amino acids: CASSPRADYEQYV. CDR3 in DNA: TGTGCCAGCAGCCCCCGGGCCGACTACGAGCAGTACGTC.

V is TRBV12-3 or TRBV12-4 and J is TRBJ2-1; 9 bases match TRBD1. The CDR3 covers 15 residues. Trimming cost V 3 bases and J 7 bases; bases outside gene matches: 7. The CDR3 region is CASSLVGDRVNEQFF. In nucleotides, the CDR3 is TGTGCCAGCAGTTTGGTAGGGGACAGGGTAAATGAGCAGTTCTTC.

V and J are TRBV7-9 and TRBJ2-1; no clear D gene. The CDR3 extends over 15 amino acids. V was cut by 5 bases and J by 5 bases, with 16 bases left in between. Per germline, CDR1 SEHNR and CDR2 FQNEAQ (reference sequence). CDR3 coding DNA: TGTGCCAGCAGCCAGACCACGGACGGACACAATGAGCAGTTCTTC. Protein: CASSQTTDGHNEQFF.

The CDR3 DNA reads TGTGCCAGCACTATCAGGGGGGAGAACACTGAAGCTTTCTTT. It codes for CASTIRGENTEAFF. This chain uses TRBV25-1 with TRBJ1-1, with 7 nucleotides matching TRBD1. CDR3 length equals 14 residues. Germline lookup yields CDR1 MGHDK and CDR2 SYGVNS. With V trimmed by 7 bases and J by 1 base, 6 bases remained unmatched.

V and J are TRBV20-1 and TRBJ1-1; D unresolved. The V end lost 5 bases, the J end lost 7 bases, and 17 bases lay between the germline ends. Germline V gene sequence: CDR1 DFQATT, CDR2 SNEGSKA (reference sequence). This CDR3 has 13 amino acids. CDR3: CSASTNSVNEAFF. The CDR3 nucleotides read TGCAGTGCTTCGACGAACTCCGTTAATGAAGCTTTCTTT.

The chain uses TRBV7-9 and TRBJ1-2; D uncertain. The CDR3 contains 12 residues. V was clipped by 7 bases and J by 5 bases, with 11 bases between them. Germline V CDR1 and CDR2: SEHNR, FQNEAQ (reference sequence). Written as DNA, the CDR3 is TGTGCCAGCACCGATGGAGGGTATGGCTACACCTTC. Amino acid sequence: CASTDGGYGYTF.

J is TRBJ1-2 and V is TRBV3-1; D is ambiguous. V lost 2 bases and J 5 bases, leaving 12 bases between the germline ends. Germline V gene sequence: CDR1 LGHDT, CDR2 YNNKEL (reference sequence). The CDR3 is made up of 14 amino acids. DNA for the CDR3: TGTGCCAGCAGCCAAAATACCGGGCCTTATGGCTACACCTTC. Protein product: CASSQNTGPYGYTF. The whole variable domain, filled in from reference TRBV3-1 and TRBJ1-2, reads DTAVSQTPKYLVTQMGNDKSIKCEQNLGHDTMYWYKQDSKKFLKIMFSYNNKELIINETVPNRFSPKSPDKAHLNLHINSLELGDSAVYFCASSQNTGPYGYTFGSGTRLTVV.

The gene calls are TRBV6-5 and TRBJ1-5; D is undetermined. This CDR3 contains 14 residues. From germline, CDR1 is MNHEY and CDR2 SVGAGI. V was clipped by 8 bases and J by 3 bases, with 14 bases between them. The CDR3 is CASRRRGDNQPQHF. The CDR3, as DNA: TGTGCCAGCCGGCGCCGGGGTGACAATCAGCCCCAGCATTTT.